This is a list of T cell receptor beta chains from one sample in a study of shared clonotypes between healthy human individuals. Produced via immunoSEQ multiplex PCR; TCRdb's table is partial and in-frame only. The sample has roughly 770,000 clones, around 96% seen once. Specimen: naive CD8+ T cells sorted from blood. These receptors all stem from a man aged 25 to 40 in good health. Each CDR3 is given with its conserved first and last residue. The D gene is left open where the match is weak. Where a row states a size, it is once, few, many or the class of an expanded clone; other rows omit it.

clone size	D gene	V gene	J gene	CDR3 protein	CDR3 DNA
once	.	TRBV9	TRBJ1-2	CASSVDWRVHF	TGTGCCAGCAGCGTAGATTGGAGGGTCCACTTC
.	.	TRBV5-1	TRBJ2-1	CASSNDLARYNEQFF	TGCGCCAGCAGCAACGATCTAGCGCGATACAATGAGCAGTTCTTC
.	TRBD2	TRBV27	TRBJ2-1	CASSLFWTSGRAIYNEQFF	TGTGCCAGCAGTTTATTCTGGACTAGCGGGAGGGCCATTTACAATGAGCAGTTCTTC
.	TRBD2	TRBV7-9	TRBJ2-1	CASSLATSGSDEQFF	TGTGCCAGCAGCTTAGCCACTAGCGGGAGCGATGAGCAGTTCTTC
.	TRBD2	TRBV11-3	TRBJ2-1	CASSFSGMEQFF	TGTGCCAGCAGCTTTAGCGGGATGGAGCAGTTCTTC
.	.	TRBV7-9	TRBJ2-7	CASSLVGGTEQYF	TGTGCCAGCAGCTTAGTAGGCGGGACAGAGCAGTACTTC
once	TRBD1	TRBV5-4	TRBJ2-3	CASSFSGGTGRDF	TGTGCCAGCAGCTTCTCCGGCGGGACAGGGAGGGATTTT
once	.	TRBV5-8	TRBJ1-4	CASSERYPLRPTNEKLFF	TGTGCCAGCAGCGAAAGATACCCCCTTCGACCAACTAATGAAAAACTGTTTTTT
.	.	TRBV5-1	TRBJ2-7	CASSFLDQGYEQYF	TGCGCCAGCAGCTTCCTAGATCAGGGCTACGAGCAGTACTTC
.	TRBD1	TRBV4-3	TRBJ2-5	CASSQDMGQQETQYF	TGCGCCAGCAGCCAAGATATGGGACAGCAAGAGACCCAGTACTTC
.	.	TRBV13	TRBJ2-7	CASSLAGAGEQYF	TGTGCCAGCAGCTTAGCAGGGGCGGGGGAGCAGTACTTC
.	.	TRBV5-1	TRBJ2-7	CASSLTQGYEQYF	TGCGCCAGCAGCTTGACTCAGGGATACGAGCAGTACTTC
.	.	TRBV28	TRBJ1-2	CASSGGGYGYTF	TGTGCCAGCAGTGGAGGGGGCTATGGCTACACCTTC
.	TRBD2	TRBV6-5	TRBJ2-5	CASSPAFGGQETQYF	TGTGCCAGCAGCCCTGCCTTCGGGGGGCAAGAGACCCAGTACTTC
.	TRBD1	TRBV5-4	TRBJ1-3	CASSVRDSNSGNTIYF	TGTGCCAGCAGCGTACGGGACAGCAACTCTGGAAACACCATATATTTT
.	.	TRBV28	TRBJ2-1	CASPYDWGPNEQFF	TGTGCCTCCCCCTACGACTGGGGACCTAATGAGCAGTTCTTC
.	TRBD1	TRBV19	TRBJ2-7	CASTPGQGPYEQYF	TGTGCCAGTACCCCGGGACAGGGGCCCTACGAGCAGTACTTC
.	TRBD1	TRBV14	TRBJ2-7	CASSQTGQAYEQYF	TGTGCCAGCAGCCAGACGGGACAGGCCTACGAGCAGTACTTC
.	.	TRBV7-8	TRBJ2-1	CASSFRPNNEQFF	TGTGCCAGCAGCTTCCGGCCCAACAATGAGCAGTTCTTC
once	TRBD2	TRBV29-1	TRBJ2-7	CSVEGTSVYEQYF	TGCAGCGTTGAAGGGACTAGCGTTTACGAGCAGTACTTC
once	TRBD2	TRBV27	TRBJ2-5	CASSDLGGGETQYF	TGTGCCAGCAGCGACCTCGGGGGGGGAGAGACCCAGTACTTC
.	TRBD2	TRBV4-1	TRBJ2-1	CASSQVLAGGPSANEQFF	TGCGCCAGCAGCCAAGTTCTAGCGGGAGGGCCCAGTGCAAATGAGCAGTTCTTC
.	TRBD1	TRBV7-9	TRBJ2-1	CASSSPDRGVDNEQFF	TGTGCCAGCAGCTCGCCGGACAGGGGGGTAGACAATGAGCAGTTCTTC
.	.	TRBV5-4	TRBJ1-3	CASSLLGSGNTIYF	TGTGCCAGCAGCTTGCTCGGCTCTGGAAACACCATATATTTT
.	.	TRBV27	TRBJ2-7	CASSRPGGGEQYF	TGTGCCAGCAGCCGACCTGGGGGTGGGGAGCAGTACTTC
.	TRBD2	TRBV4-1	TRBJ2-5	CASSRSSAGELTQETQYF	TGCGCCAGCAGCCGGAGTAGCGCGGGAGAATTAACCCAAGAGACCCAGTACTTC
once	TRBD1	TRBV2	TRBJ2-5	CASSQGGGPQYF	TGTGCCAGCAGCCAAGGGGGCGGCCCCCAGTACTTC
.	.	TRBV7-7	TRBJ2-5	CASGGTWETQYF	TGTGCCAGCGGGGGGACGTGGGAGACCCAGTACTTC
.	.	TRBV29-1	TRBJ1-5	CSVESREGQPQHF	TGCAGCGTTGAAAGCCGAGAAGGGCAGCCCCAGCATTTT
.	.	TRBV5-1	TRBJ2-5	CASSAEGRVQETQYF	TGCGCCAGCAGCGCAGAGGGACGGGTCCAAGAGACCCAGTACTTC
.	.	TRBV6-5	TRBJ1-5	CASSLNSNQPQHF	TGTGCCAGCAGTTTGAATAGCAATCAGCCCCAGCATTTT
.	.	TRBV28	TRBJ2-5	CASRPITSSGRGPPGAQYF	TGTGCCAGCAGGCCAATAACCTCATCTGGCCGGGGGCCCCCTGGGGCCCAGTACTTC
.	TRBD1	TRBV7-9	TRBJ1-2	CASGSTGDYGYTF	TGTGCCAGCGGTTCGACAGGGGACTATGGCTACACCTTC
.	TRBD1	TRBV10-3	TRBJ2-5	CAISEPYDRGQETQYF	TGTGCCATCAGTGAGCCCTACGACAGGGGCCAAGAGACCCAGTACTTC
.	TRBD2	TRBV29-1	TRBJ2-5	CSVGLAGEGETQYF	TGCAGCGTTGGATTGGCGGGAGAAGGAGAGACCCAGTACTTC
.	TRBD1	TRBV7-2	TRBJ2-2	CASTPGQGYPTGELFF	TGTGCCAGTACTCCGGGACAGGGATATCCCACCGGGGAGCTGTTTTTT
.	.	TRBV7-9	TRBJ2-7	CASSSRYYEQYF	TGTGCCAGCAGCTCCCGTTACTACGAGCAGTACTTC
.	TRBD1	TRBV7-9	TRBJ2-5	CASTLPGQGEVETQYF	TGTGCCAGCACCTTACCGGGACAGGGGGAAGTCGAGACCCAGTACTTC
.	TRBD2	TRBV15	TRBJ2-3	CATSNSGIEADTQYF	TGTGCCACCAGCAATAGCGGGATTGAGGCAGATACGCAGTATTTT
.	.	TRBV5-6	TRBJ2-1	CASSLAVGSYNEQFF	TGTGCCAGCAGCTTGGCGGTAGGCTCCTACAATGAGCAGTTCTTC
.	.	TRBV4-3	TRBJ1-1	CASSQARDGRSEAFF	TGCGCCAGCAGCCAGGCCCGGGACGGGCGCTCTGAAGCTTTCTTT
.	.	TRBV21-1	TRBJ1-2	CASSKEPGGFLWGYTF	TGTGCCAGCAGCAAAGAACCAGGGGGCTTCTTGTGGGGCTACACCTTC
.	TRBD2	TRBV19	TRBJ2-1	CASSNVYEREDNEQFF	TGTGCCAGTAGTAACGTCTACGAGCGGGAAGACAATGAGCAGTTCTTC
.	.	TRBV7-9	TRBJ1-5	CASSLAQQGGQPQHF	TGTGCCAGCAGCTTAGCGCAACAGGGAGGTCAGCCCCAGCATTTT
.	TRBD2	TRBV7-8	TRBJ2-7	CASITSSGSYEQYF	TGTGCCAGCATCACGTCCAGCGGGAGCTACGAGCAGTACTTC
.	.	TRBV11-2	TRBJ2-7	CASSFSPGETYEQYF	TGTGCCAGCAGCTTCTCACCGGGGGAAACCTACGAGCAGTACTTC
.	TRBD1	TRBV4-3	TRBJ2-7	CASSQDLGQGIYEQYF	TGCGCCAGCAGCCAAGATCTCGGACAGGGAATTTACGAGCAGTACTTC
.	.	TRBV27	TRBJ1-2	CASSLAAGRGYTF	TGTGCCAGCAGCCTCGCGGCAGGGCGTGGCTACACCTTC
.	TRBD1	TRBV5-5	TRBJ1-1	CASSLEGQSNPKPEAFF	TGTGCCAGCAGCTTGGAGGGACAGTCTAACCCCAAACCTGAAGCTTTCTTT
once	.	TRBV11-2	TRBJ2-7	CASSLEAVVGLYEQYF	TGTGCCAGCAGCCTAGAGGCTGTAGTGGGGCTGTACGAGCAGTACTTC
.	TRBD1	TRBV7-9	TRBJ1-2	CAIRGMGQTLGYTF	TGTGCCATTAGAGGGATGGGACAGACCTTGGGCTACACCTTC
once	TRBD2	TRBV30	TRBJ2-1	CACSRTSGMGQFF	TGTGCCTGCAGTAGGACTAGCGGGATGGGGCAGTTCTTC
.	TRBD1	TRBV6-1	TRBJ1-5	CASSELVIGTGSLQPQHF	TGTGCCAGCAGTGAACTAGTAATTGGGACAGGGTCGTTGCAGCCCCAGCATTTT
.	.	TRBV15	TRBJ1-1	CATSRDSNEAFF	TGTGCCACCAGCAGAGATTCCAATGAAGCTTTCTTT
.	.	TRBV30	TRBJ1-2	CAWSSTDRHQEGFGYTF	TGTGCCTGGAGTTCCACAGATCGGCATCAAGAGGGTTTTGGCTACACCTTC
.	.	TRBV18	TRBJ1-2	CASSPPLGEANYGYTF	TGTGCCAGCTCACCACCGCTGGGGGAAGCTAACTATGGCTACACCTTC
.	TRBD1	TRBV27	TRBJ2-2	CASRPTGSHGELFF	TGTGCCAGCAGACCGACAGGGAGTCACGGGGAGCTGTTTTTT
.	TRBD2	TRBV27	TRBJ2-3	CASSLRGRDGTDTQYF	TGTGCCAGCAGTTTACGTGGGAGGGATGGCACAGATACGCAGTATTTT
.	.	TRBV5-5	TRBJ2-3	CASSLEGSTDTQYF	TGTGCCAGCAGCTTAGAAGGGAGCACAGATACGCAGTATTTT
.	TRBD2	TRBV5-1	TRBJ2-3	CASSLGAGGTDTQYF	TGCGCCAGCAGCTTGGGCGCGGGAGGCACAGATACGCAGTATTTT